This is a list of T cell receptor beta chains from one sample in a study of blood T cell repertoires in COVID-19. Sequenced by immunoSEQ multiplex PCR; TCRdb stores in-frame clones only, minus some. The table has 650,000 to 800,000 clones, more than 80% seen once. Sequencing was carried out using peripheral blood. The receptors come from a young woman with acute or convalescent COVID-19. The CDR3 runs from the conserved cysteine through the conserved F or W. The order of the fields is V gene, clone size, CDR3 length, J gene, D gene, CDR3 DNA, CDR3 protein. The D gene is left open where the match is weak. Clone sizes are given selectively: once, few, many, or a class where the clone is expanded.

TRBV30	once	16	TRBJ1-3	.	TGTGCCTGGAGTCCCTGGCAGGGCGGTTCTGGAAACACCATATATTTT	CAWSPWQGGSGNTIYF
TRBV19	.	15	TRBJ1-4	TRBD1	TGTGCCAGTAGTACCCCACAGGGGACTAATGAAAAACTGTTTTTT	CASSTPQGTNEKLFF
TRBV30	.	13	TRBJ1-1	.	TGTGCCTGGACCTCGGTAGCGAACACTGAAGCTTTCTTT	CAWTSVANTEAFF
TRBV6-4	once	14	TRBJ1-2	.	TGTGCCAGCAGCTCCTCGGCGGGGGCGAGTGGCTACACCTTC	CASSSSAGASGYTF
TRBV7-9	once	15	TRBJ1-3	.	TGTGCCAGCAGCTTCAGCGGCGGCTCTGGAAACACCATATATTTT	CASSFSGGSGNTIYF
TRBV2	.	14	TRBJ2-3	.	TGTGCCAGCAGCCCAAATGTTTTTACAGATACGCAGTATTTT	CASSPNVFTDTQYF
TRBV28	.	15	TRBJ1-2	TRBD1	TGTGCCAGCAGGACCTGGGGACAGGGAGATGGGGGCTACACCTTC	CASRTWGQGDGGYTF
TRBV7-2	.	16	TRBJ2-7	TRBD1	TGTGCCAGCAGCTCCCGGACAGGTTGGGGCTCCTACGAGCAGTACTTC	CASSSRTGWGSYEQYF
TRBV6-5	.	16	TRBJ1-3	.	TGTGCCAGCAGTTCACCACAGGGCTCTAAGGGCAACACCATATATTTT	CASSSPQGSKGNTIYF
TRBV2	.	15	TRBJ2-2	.	TGTGCCAGCACAGCAGCGCGAGCGAACACCGGGGAGCTGTTTTTT	CASTAARANTGELFF
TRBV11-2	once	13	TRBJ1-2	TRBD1	TGTGCCAGCAGCTTCCGACAGGGGAGTGGCTACACCTTC	CASSFRQGSGYTF
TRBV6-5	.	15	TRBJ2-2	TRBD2	TGTGCCAGCAGTAACCGGGAGGAAAACACCGGGGAGCTGTTTTTT	CASSNREENTGELFF
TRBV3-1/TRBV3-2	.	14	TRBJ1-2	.	TGTGCCAGCAGTCCTACCTCACAGGGCCGTGGCTACACCTTC	CASSPTSQGRGYTF
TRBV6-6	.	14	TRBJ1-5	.	TGTGCCAGCAGGGAGACAGGCACCAATCAGCCCCAGCATTTT	CASRETGTNQPQHF
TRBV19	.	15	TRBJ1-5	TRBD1	TGTGCCAGTAGTTCACCCCGTACAGGGGATCAGCCCCAGCATTTT	CASSSPRTGDQPQHF
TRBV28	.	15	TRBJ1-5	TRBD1	TGTGCCAGCAGACAACCGGGACAGGGTAATCAGCCCCAGCATTTT	CASRQPGQGNQPQHF
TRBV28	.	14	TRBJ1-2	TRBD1	TGTGCCAGCAGTTCCCCGGACAGGGTTCAAGGCTACACCTTC	CASSSPDRVQGYTF
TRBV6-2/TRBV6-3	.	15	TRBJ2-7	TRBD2	TGTGCCAGCAGTCTCCGGACTAGCGGGGGGTACGAGCAGTACTTC	CASSLRTSGGYEQYF
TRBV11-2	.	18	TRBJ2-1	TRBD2	TGTGCCAGCAGCTTAGTTCGCCTAGCGGGGGACTCCTACAATGAGCAGTTCTTC	CASSLVRLAGDSYNEQFF
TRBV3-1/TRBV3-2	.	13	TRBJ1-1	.	TGTGCCAGCAGCCAATTCGTGAACACTGAAGCTTTCTTT	CASSQFVNTEAFF
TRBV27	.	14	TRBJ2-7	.	TGTGCCAGCAGTTTGGGCTCCAGCTCCTACGAGCAGTACTTC	CASSLGSSSYEQYF
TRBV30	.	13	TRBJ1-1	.	TGTGCCTGGAGTGTGCGGGGGGGCACTGAAGCTTTCTTT	CAWSVRGGTEAFF
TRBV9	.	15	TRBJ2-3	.	TGTGCCAGCAGCCCCGGGGGAGGAAGTACAGATACGCAGTATTTT	CASSPGGGSTDTQYF
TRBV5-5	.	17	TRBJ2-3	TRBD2	TGTGCCAGCAGCTTGGGGACTAGCGGGGGTACCACAGATACGCAGTATTTT	CASSLGTSGGTTDTQYF
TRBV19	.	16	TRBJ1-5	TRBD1	TGTGCCAGTAGTACCCCCTGGACAGGGGGCAATCAGCCCCAGCATTTT	CASSTPWTGGNQPQHF
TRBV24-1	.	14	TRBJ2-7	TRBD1	TGTGCCACCAGTCCAGGGACAGAACCTTACGAGCAGTACTTC	CATSPGTEPYEQYF